This T cell receptor beta chain comes out of a study of T cell responses to AZD1222 COVID-19 vaccine. Findings and limits, study-wide: An increase in Spike-specific TCR breadth and depth was observed after two AZD1222 doses. A mostly white British donor set with more females was recruited, and clonal diversity was possibly underestimated. CD4 TCRs linked to vaccination spanned spike, dominating at 160-218 and 743-854. Targeting of unmutated variant regions was reportedly seen in nearly half of spike-specific TCRs.

The CDR3 has 15 amino acids. Germline values: CDR1 KGHSH, CDR2 LQKENI. Trimming stripped 2 bases from V and 1 base from J, with 9 bases between. A remark on this clone: Its antigen is unknown.

The repertoire was sequenced with immunoSEQ multiplex PCR; TCRdb's copy has only in-frame clones and lacks some. Counted here are 85,000 to 130,000 clones, roughly nine tenths occurring once; the ten biggest clones make up 3.3%. The chain carries TRBV18 and TRBJ1-3; a weak D match, TRBD1 (5 bases). The material sequenced was peripheral blood, taken 28 days after the second dose of the MenACWY control vaccine. The clonotype originates from an adult who received the MenACWY meningococcal vaccine as a control. This chain's CDR3 is CASSPGTPSGNTIYF. CDR3 nucleotide sequence: TGTGCCAGCTCACCAGGGACTCCTTCTGGAAACACCATATATTTT.